The 17 T cell receptor beta chains given below trace back to one sample, sequenced in a study of shared clonotypes between healthy human individuals. Sequenced by immunoSEQ multiplex PCR; TCRdb stores in-frame clones only, minus some. Among 2 million or so clones, 90% to 95% were seen once, and the ten largest hold 0.1% to 0.15%. The sequencing input was naive CD4+ T cells sorted from blood. Subset here: CD45RA+ positively selected. These receptors all stem from a man aged 18 to 29 in good health.

This rearrangement joins TRBV27 to TRBJ2-4; D is perhaps TRBD1 (5 bases). V lost 4 bases to trimming and J lost 0 bases, with 10 bases between them. Germline assignment: CDR1 MNHEY and CDR2 SMNVEV (reference sequence). CDR3 size: 15 residues. CDR3 in DNA: TGTGCCAGCAGTTCCCAACAGGTAGCCAAAAACATTCAGTACTTC. Amino acid sequence: CASSSQQVAKNIQYF.

Regarding this clone: Distinct nucleotide sequences in the sample also encode this CDR3. The J gene is TRBJ2-7, the V gene TRBV10-3; 8 bases match TRBD1. The CDR3 contains 14 residues. Germline trimming cut 6 bases from V and 0 bases from J; bases unmatched to any gene: 4. CDR1 and CDR2 (germline): ENHRY, SYGVKD. The CDR3 loop reads CAISATGGSYEQYF. The CDR3 DNA is TGTGCCATCAGCGCCACAGGGGGCTCCTACGAGCAGTACTTC.

The rearrangement joins TRBV28 to TRBJ1-2; D remains ambiguous. V gave up 2 bases and J gave up 5 bases, with 12 bases separating them. Germline V CDR1 and CDR2: MDHEN, SYDVKM. This CDR3 has 14 amino acids. As DNA, the CDR3 is TGTGCCAGCAGTTTAGGTGTAAAAATTTATGGCTACACCTTC. Its protein is CASSLGVKIYGYTF.

This clone is a singleton in its sample. V and J are TRBV9 and TRBJ2-2; no clear D gene. Between the trimmed V and J ends, which lost 2 bases and 4 bases, there was a span of 9 bases. The germline gives CDR1 SGDLS, CDR2 YYNGEE. The CDR3 loop spans 14 amino acids. CDR3 DNA: TGTGCCAGCAGCGTTCCAGGTTTCACCGGGGAGCTGTTTTTT. Its protein product is CASSVPGFTGELFF. Full variable domain (missing parts from reference TRBV9 and TRBJ2-2): DSGVTQTPKHLITATGQRVTLRCSPRSGDLSVYWYQQSLDQGLQFLIQYYNGEERAKGNILERFSAQQFPDLHSELNLSSLELGDSALYFCASSVPGFTGELFFGEGSRLTVL.

The V gene is TRBV15, the J gene TRBJ1-5, with no clear D. V shed 0 bases and J shed 3 bases, with 12 bases lying between them. The CDR3 runs to 16 residues. In germline, CDR1 is LNHNV, CDR2 YYDKDF (reference sequence). Written as DNA, the CDR3 is TGTGCCACCAGCAGAGATCCACCCGCGACCAATCAGCCCCAGCATTTT. Protein sequence: CATSRDPPATNQPQHF.

The chain employs TRBV6-5 and TRBJ2-7, with TRBD2 identical over 13 bases. The CDR3 extends over 15 amino acids. CDR1 and CDR2 (germline): MNHEY, SVGAGI. With 5 bases clipped from V and 3 bases from J, the junction kept 4 bases outside the gene matches. CDR3 nucleotide sequence: TGTGCCAGCAGTGGACTAGCGGGAGCTCTCTACGAGCAGTACTTC. It is translated as CASSGLAGALYEQYF.

V usage is TRBV6-5 and J usage is TRBJ2-1; no clear D gene. Germline V gene sequence: CDR1 MNHEY, CDR2 SVGAGI. The CDR3 has 16 amino acids. V was shortened by 4 bases and J by 2 bases, with 15 bases between the two germline ends. CDR3 amino acids: CASSSSGLMTYNEQFF. CDR3 bases: TGTGCCAGCAGTTCGTCAGGTCTGATGACCTACAATGAGCAGTTCTTC.

This chain joins TRBV30 and TRBJ1-2; TRBD1 might be the D (5 bases). The V end lost 0 bases, the J end lost 7 bases, and 12 bases lay between the germline ends. The germline CDR1 and CDR2 sequences are GTSNPN and SVGIG (reference sequence). The CDR3 is 13 amino acids. This CDR3 reads CAWSVPGAGGYTF. CDR3 bases: TGTGCCTGGAGTGTACCTGGGGCAGGTGGCTACACCTTC.

The table lists this clone with many counts. The chain couples TRBV5-6 to TRBJ2-7, with 7 bases lining up with TRBD2. J lost 5 bases, V lost 2 bases, and 4 bases had no gene match. CDR1 and CDR2 (germline): SGHDT, YYEEEE. The CDR3 runs 13 residues. The CDR3, as DNA: TGTGCCAGCAGCTTCGACGGGAGGAACGAGCAGTACTTC. This sequence encodes CASSFDGRNEQYF.

As for this clone: The same CDR3 arises from other DNA sequences in this sample as well. The chain is built from TRBV6-6 and TRBJ1-1; the D is unclear. V was cut by 6 bases and J by 1 base, with 9 bases left in between. CDR3 length: 13 residues. Germline V gene sequence: CDR1 MNHNY, CDR2 SVGAGI (reference sequence). The CDR3 DNA sequence: TGTGCCAGCAGAATGGACGGGAACACTGAAGCTTTCTTT. Its protein is CASRMDGNTEAFF.

The chain carries TRBV7-2 and TRBJ2-7; possible D gene TRBD2, 5 bases. The V end lost 4 bases, the J end lost 3 bases, and 16 bases lay between the germline ends. The germline gives CDR1 SGHTA, CDR2 FQGNSA. The CDR3 sequence is 15 residues long. CDR3 in DNA: TGTGCCAGCAGCTCGCGGACGGGATCAAACTACGAGCAGTACTTC. It encodes CASSSRTGSNYEQYF.

The chain uses TRBV7-9 and TRBJ1-3; D remains unclear. CDR3 length equals 17 residues. Germline CDR1 SEHNR, CDR2 FQNEAQ (reference sequence). The ends were cut back, 7 bases at V and 3 bases at J, with 22 bases in the middle. The CDR3 protein is CASTNLRETGLGNTIYF. As DNA, the CDR3 is TGTGCCAGCACCAACCTCCGGGAGACCGGTCTTGGAAACACCATATATTTT.

The V call is TRBV7-8, the J call TRBJ2-7, with D possibly being TRBD1 or TRBD2 (5 bases each). The CDR3 runs to 15 residues. Germline CDR1 SGHVS, CDR2 FQNEAQ. Between the trimmed V and J ends, which lost 1 base and 3 bases, there was a span of 13 bases. The CDR3 loop reads CASSLGGGLLYEQYF. CDR3 nucleotides: TGTGCCAGCAGCTTAGGTGGGGGTCTCCTCTACGAGCAGTACTTC.

The chain couples TRBV2 to TRBJ1-1; 7 nucleotides match TRBD1. V was pared by 5 bases and J by 3 bases, with 3 bases of the junction left unmatched. This CDR3 has 13 residues. Germline assignment: CDR1 SNHLY and CDR2 FYNNEI. The CDR3 here is CASSRGTDTEAFF. CDR3 nucleotide sequence: TGTGCCAGCAGTAGGGGGACAGACACTGAAGCTTTCTTT.

The V gene is TRBV5-1, the J gene TRBJ2-6, with 8 bases matching TRBD1. Germline values: CDR1 SGHRS, CDR2 YFSETQ. This CDR3 spans 15 amino acids. Trimming removed 7 bases from V and 2 bases from J; junction bases left unmatched: 5. Written as DNA, the CDR3 is TGCGCCAGCGCCTCAGGGGGCGCTGGGGCCAACGTCCTGACTTTC. Protein sequence: CASASGGAGANVLTF. The full variable domain, rest sourced from reference TRBV5-1 and TRBJ2-6, is KAGVTQTPRYLIKTRGQQVTLSCSPISGHRSVSWYQQTPGQGLQFLFEYFSETQRNKGNFPGRFSGRQFSNSRSEMNVSTLELGDSALYLCASASGGAGANVLTFGAGSRLTVL.

The CDR3 loop is CASSTLRGNGYTF. CDR3 DNA: TGTGCCAGCAGTACCCTCAGGGGGAACGGCTACACCTTC. The genes are TRBV28 and TRBJ1-2; 7 bases map to TRBD1. Germline-derived CDR1 and CDR2 are MDHEN and SYDVKM. This CDR3 is 13 amino acids long. V lost 5 bases, J lost 8 bases, and 8 bases stayed unmatched.

The chain has TRBV5-6 and TRBJ2-5, with D unclear. Per germline, CDR1 SGHDT and CDR2 YYEEEE. The CDR3 loop spans 12 amino acids. Trimming removed 4 bases from V and 5 bases from J, with 9 bases in between. CDR3 sequence (DNA): TGTGCCAGCAGCCCCGCCGGGGAGACCCAGTACTTC. Protein product: CASSPAGETQYF.